The 20 T cell receptor beta chains given below trace back to one sample, sequenced in a study of blood T cell repertoires in COVID-19. Assay used: immunoSEQ multiplex PCR; TCRdb lists only in-frame clones, some missing. The table has 200,000 to 300,000 clones, just under 90% seen once. The sample consisted of peripheral blood. The source of these receptors is a woman between 40 and 55 years old with acute or convalescent COVID-19.

This chain uses TRBV2 with TRBJ1-1, with a weak D call TRBD1 (6 bases). The V end lost 6 bases, the J end lost 5 bases, and 13 bases lay between the germline ends. Germline CDR1 and CDR2: SNHLY and FYNNEI. This CDR3 has 13 residues. The CDR3 reads CASRQGARTEAFF. As DNA, the CDR3 is TGTGCCAGCAGACAGGGTGCGCGAACTGAAGCTTTCTTT.

The V gene is TRBV18, the J gene TRBJ2-1; D is possibly TRBD2 (6 bases). This CDR3 contains 13 residues. Germline CDR1 is KGHSH and CDR2 is LQKENI. V lost 6 bases and J 0 bases, leaving 6 bases between the germline ends. The CDR3 region has the DNA TGTGCCAGCTCCGGGAGCTCCTACAATGAGCAGTTCTTC. Translation gives CASSGSSYNEQFF.

The J gene is TRBJ2-3, the V gene TRBV5-1; TRBD1 agrees at 9 bases. J gave up 3 bases and V 4 bases, and 6 bases lay outside the gene matches. The CDR3 contains 15 residues. Per germline, CDR1 SGHRS and CDR2 YFSETQ. The CDR3 is CASSAGTGWTDTQYF. The DNA of the CDR3 is TGCGCCAGCAGCGCCGGGACAGGGTGGACAGATACGCAGTATTTT.

The sample holds one count of this clone. The rearrangement uses TRBV12-3 or TRBV12-4 and TRBJ1-2, with no clear D. The CDR3 spans 13 residues. V shed 0 bases and J shed 5 bases, with 7 bases lying between them. CDR3 DNA: TGTGCCAGCAGTTTAGCGTCCGGGTATGGCTACACCTTC. Protein: CASSLASGYGYTF.

The J gene is TRBJ2-5, the V gene TRBV3-1 (or the pseudogene TRBV3-2), with 10 bases fitting TRBD1. V trimming: 4 bases; J trimming: 4 bases; junction bases outside the gene matches: 0. This CDR3 is 13 amino acids long. In germline, CDR1 is LGHDT, CDR2 YNNKEL (reference sequence). CDR3 loop: CASSRTGGETQYF. CDR3 in DNA: TGTGCCAGCAGCCGGACAGGGGGAGAGACCCAGTACTTC.

V gene TRBV15 combines with J gene TRBJ2-7; 7 bases align to TRBD1. Per the germline V gene, CDR1 is LNHNV and CDR2 is YYDKDF (reference sequence). CDR3 size: 13 residues. V lost 6 bases, J lost 0 bases, and 2 bases stayed unmatched. The CDR3 DNA sequence: TGTGCCACCAGACAGGGGCGCTCCTACGAGCAGTACGTC. It yields the protein CATRQGRSYEQYV.

The chain employs TRBV5-6 and TRBJ2-2, with TRBD2 matching 12 bases. The CDR3 loop spans 16 amino acids. Germline lookup yields CDR1 SGHDT and CDR2 YYEEEE. Unmatched junction bases numbered 6, after V lost 4 bases and J lost 5 bases. The CDR3 reads CASSLQLAGGTGELFF. The CDR3 DNA reads as TGTGCCAGCAGCCTCCAACTAGCGGGGGGAACCGGGGAGCTGTTTTTT.

The V and J genes are TRBV4-1 and TRBJ2-1, with 8 bases lining up with TRBD2. V lost 2 bases, J lost 7 bases, and 7 bases stayed unmatched. Germline loops: CDR1 MGHRA, CDR2 YSYEKL. The CDR3 covers 15 residues. The CDR3 sequence: CASSQIAGSRNEQFF. Written as DNA, the CDR3 is TGCGCCAGCAGCCAAATAGCGGGGTCCCGAAATGAGCAGTTCTTC.

V and J are TRBV7-8 and TRBJ1-1; D remains ambiguous. Deletions cut 7 bases from V and 3 bases from J, with 15 bases between. Looked up from germline, CDR1 is SGHVS and CDR2 is FQNEAQ. This CDR3 is built from 14 residues. CDR3 DNA sequence: TGTGCCAGCACCGAACTAACTAGGGACACTGAAGCTTTCTTT. Translated, it gives CASTELTRDTEAFF.

The count of this clone is one. The gene calls are TRBV25-1 and TRBJ2-5; tentatively, D is TRBD1 (6 bases). The CDR3 is 15 amino acids. The germline CDR1 and CDR2 sequences are MGHDK and SYGVNS. The V end lost 11 bases, the J end lost 5 bases, and 24 bases lay between the germline ends. The DNA of the CDR3 is TGTGCCCCCTCAAGGGGGTGGAAGTTTGGGGAGACCCAGTACTTC. Translating gives CAPSRGWKFGETQYF.

The chain couples TRBV10-3 to TRBJ1-2; D is possibly TRBD1 (5 bases). The germline V and J ends were trimmed by 2 bases and 4 bases, with 20 bases remaining between them. The CDR3 loop spans 17 amino acids. The V gene's germline CDR1 is ENHRY and CDR2 SYGVKD. Here the CDR3 DNA reads TGTGCCATCAGTGAGGAGCGGGGGGGTTCTCCCCTCTATGGCTACACCTTC. It yields the protein CAISEERGGSPLYGYTF.

V is TRBV7-2 and J is TRBJ1-2, with D unclear. This CDR3 contains 16 residues. Deletions cut 3 bases from V and 0 bases from J, with 14 bases between. Germline CDR1 SGHTA, CDR2 FQGNSA. As DNA, the CDR3 is TGTGCCAGCAGCTTTGGTTACTCACGAACTAACTATGGCTACACCTTC. Protein sequence: CASSFGYSRTNYGYTF.

The chain links TRBV30 to TRBJ1-2; 9 positions agree with TRBD1. The CDR3 covers 14 residues. Germline CDR1 reads GTSNPN; CDR2 reads SVGIG (reference sequence). The junction had 7 bases not matched to a gene; V was cut back by 3 bases and J by 5 bases. The DNA of the CDR3 is TGTGCCTGGAGCTCCGGGACAGGGTCTTATGGCTACACCTTC. It codes for CAWSSGTGSYGYTF.

This clone was recorded only once. CDR3 bases: TGTGCCAGCAGCGTTAGCAGGGGGCAAGGCGGGGAGCTGTTTTTT. Translated, it gives CASSVSRGQGGELFF. This rearrangement joins TRBV2 to TRBJ2-2, with 8 bases fitting TRBD1. The J segment lost 7 bases and the V segment lost 6 bases, leaving 10 bases of the junction unmatched. Germline CDR1 and CDR2: SNHLY and FYNNEI. The CDR3 covers 15 residues.

This clone came up once. The rearrangement joins TRBV7-3 to TRBJ2-5; 9 positions agree with TRBD1. Trimming cost V 6 bases and J 8 bases; bases outside gene matches: 7. Germline lookup yields CDR1 SGHTA and CDR2 FQGTGA. The CDR3 covers 13 residues. CDR3 residues: CASSSQGAATQYF. CDR3 bases: TGTGCCAGCAGTTCACAGGGGGCCGCAACCCAGTACTTC.

The rearrangement links TRBV28 to TRBJ1-1; D remains unclear. This CDR3 has 13 residues. Trimming left V 2 bases short and J 5 bases short, with 9 bases between. The germline V gene has CDR1 MDHEN and CDR2 SYDVKM. The CDR3 region is CASSLDGGTEAFF. The CDR3 DNA is TGTGCCAGCAGTTTAGATGGAGGGACTGAAGCTTTCTTT.

The J gene is TRBJ1-2, the V gene TRBV9; D is unresolved. The V end lost 3 bases, the J end lost 4 bases, and 19 bases lay between the germline ends. The CDR3 has 16 amino acids. From germline, CDR1 is SGDLS and CDR2 YYNGEE. The CDR3 loop reads CASSEEEEVRVYGYTF. CDR3 coding DNA: TGTGCCAGCAGCGAAGAGGAGGAGGTACGGGTCTATGGCTACACCTTC. Filled out from reference TRBV9 and TRBJ1-2, the complete variable domain reads DSGVTQTPKHLITATGQRVTLRCSPRSGDLSVYWYQQSLDQGLQFLIQYYNGEERAKGNILERFSAQQFPDLHSELNLSSLELGDSALYFCASSEEEEVRVYGYTFGSGTRLTVV.

J is TRBJ1-3 and V is TRBV30; 8 positions match TRBD1. The J segment lost 1 base and the V segment lost 4 bases, leaving 6 bases of the junction unmatched. Germline assignment: CDR1 GTSNPN and CDR2 SVGIG (reference sequence). CDR3 length equals 15 residues. The CDR3 here is CAWKDREKSGNTIYF. The DNA of the CDR3 is TGTGCCTGGAAGGACAGGGAGAAGTCTGGAAACACCATATATTTT.

This chain links TRBV27 with TRBJ1-2; no clear D. The CDR3 spans 13 residues. Trimming pared 3 bases from V and 2 bases from J, leaving 7 bases between. Germline V CDR1 and CDR2: MNHEY, SMNVEV (reference sequence). The CDR3 is CASSLEANYGYTF. The CDR3 coding sequence is TGTGCCAGCAGTTTGGAGGCGAACTATGGCTACACCTTC.

This sequence joins TRBV15 and TRBJ1-1; no firm D call. CDR3 length: 13 amino acids. The V gene's germline CDR1 is LNHNV and CDR2 YYDKDF (reference sequence). V shed 8 bases and J shed 9 bases, with 19 bases lying between them. CDR3 sequence (DNA): TGTGCCACCTCCGGATCCCAGGAGGTACAAGCTTTCTTT. Protein product: CATSGSQEVQAFF.